This TCR beta chain was captured in a study of CD8 T cells in ankylosing spondylitis. Study findings and constraints: Made up of 7 to 9 highly homologous variants, a TCR beta motif appeared characteristic of ankylosing spondylitis blood. Prior work had noted some motif variants in reactive arthritis blood and synovial fluid. From matched ankylosing spondylitis synovial fluid, disease-linked clones were reportedly recovered at significantly enriched levels.

Germline V CDR1 and CDR2: DFQATT, SNEGSKA (reference sequence). The CDR3 covers 13 residues. Germline trimming cut 1 base from V and 7 bases from J; bases unmatched to any gene: 6. Quantitative 5'-RACE was performed with molecular barcodes, and it yielded the TCR beta libraries. Via MiXCR, TCRdb re-called the 5' RACE reads, giving one row per CDR3 protein. The sample consists of more than 250,000 distinct CDR3 sequences, 11% of them appearing once. Notes on this clonotype: Antigen: not known.

The clonotype was recovered from a female donor with ankylosing spondylitis or in good health (not recorded which). The chain carries TRBV20-1 and TRBJ1-1; 7 bases agree with TRBD1. The source material was blood, either unsorted or a sorted T cell fraction (not recorded which). Here the CDR3 reads CSARGGQAREAFF. DNA of the CDR3: TGCAGTGCTAGAGGTGGACAGGCCCGTGAAGCTTTCTTT.